The entry below gives a single TCR beta chain sequence along with its context. Antigen: not known. This entry is derived from a study of STAT5B mutations in CD4+ large granular lymphocyte leukemia. Study-level results: Patient CD4-sorted repertoires stayed more clonal than healthy ones after leukemic-clone removal. Top patient clones used TRBV06 genes more often: 8/27 versus 2/35 in controls. Around 25% of private leukemic clonotypes occurred rarely in other patients' non-leukemic repertoires.

The assay was immunoSEQ multiplex PCR, and TCRdb's table has in-frame clones only and misses some. The sample carries 48,000 or so clones, about three quarters recorded once. Germline CDR1 SGDLS, CDR2 YYNGEE. V shed 4 bases and J 5 bases; nucleotides not matched to a gene: 9. This CDR3 is 15 amino acids long. Buffy coats from healthy blood donors served as controls. The rearrangement uses TRBV9 and TRBJ2-3; 8 nucleotides match TRBD1. Sequencing was carried out using CD4+ T cells from blood buffy coats. The receptor's source is a human donor in good health. The CDR3 DNA follows: TGTGCCAGCAGCTTAGGCGGGACAGGCTTAGATACGCAGTATTTT. It specifies CASSLGGTGLDTQYF.